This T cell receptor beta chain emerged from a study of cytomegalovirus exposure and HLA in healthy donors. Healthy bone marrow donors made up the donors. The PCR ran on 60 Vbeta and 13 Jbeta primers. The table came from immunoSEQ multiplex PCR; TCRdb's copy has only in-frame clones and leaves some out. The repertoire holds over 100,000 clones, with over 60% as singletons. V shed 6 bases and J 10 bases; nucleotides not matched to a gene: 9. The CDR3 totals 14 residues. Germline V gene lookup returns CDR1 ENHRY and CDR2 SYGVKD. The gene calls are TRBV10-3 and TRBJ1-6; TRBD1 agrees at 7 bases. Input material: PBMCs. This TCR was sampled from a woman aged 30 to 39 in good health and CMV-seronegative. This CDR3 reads CAISGDREGSPLHF. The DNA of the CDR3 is TGTGCCATCAGCGGGGACAGAGAAGGGTCACCCCTCCACTTT.